Presented here are 2 T cell receptor beta chains from one specimen sequenced in a study of T cells generated in artificial thymic organoids. Semi-nested PCR with reverse primers in the TRAC or TRBC constant regions amplified each chain separately. TCRdb called the 5' RACE reads again in MiXCR, with one record for every CDR3 protein. The sample gives 7,000 to 8,500 distinct CDR3 sequences, 20% to 30% of which show up once; about 3% is in the top ten. Their specific antigens are unknown. Organoids aggregated human HSPCs with DLL1-transduced murine MS5 stromal cells. The seeding cells were CD34+CD3- hematopoietic stem and progenitor cells purified by FACS to remove T cells. Sequencing was performed on naive CD8+ T cells grown in artificial thymic organoids from cord blood stem and progenitor cells. Subset specified: CD3+TCRalphabeta+CD8SP T cells; for blood, CD45RO-CCR7+ naive CD8+ T cells. The source of these receptors is a human donor who gave cord blood stem cells for thymic organoid culture, a cardiac surgery patient who gave postnatal thymus, or a blood donor (not recorded which).

Relative to its sample, this clonotype is medium-sized (0.01 to 0.1%). The chain couples TRBV5-1 to TRBJ2-1, with a possible D match to TRBD2 (6 bases). The CDR3 spans 18 residues. Germline V gives CDR1 SGHRS, CDR2 YFSETQ. V dropped 2 bases and J dropped 4 bases, with 22 bases sitting between them. CDR3: CASSFRGSGLLGYNEQFF. The CDR3 DNA is TGCGCCAGCAGCTTTCGAGGTTCCGGACTACTTGGGTACAATGAGCAGTTCTTC.

The V gene is TRBV4-1, the J gene TRBJ1-5; unclear D gene. CDR3 length: 17 amino acids. The V gene lost 0 bases and the J gene lost 7 bases, with 19 bases spanning the gap. Germline V gene data show CDR1 as MGHRA and CDR2 as YSYEKL. The CDR3 DNA reads as TGCGCCAGCAGCCAAGACATTCTTTCGGCCCCTAAGCAGCCCCAGCATTTT. Its translation is CASSQDILSAPKQPQHF.